These 8 T cell receptor beta chains share one sample of origin, sequenced in a study of CD8 T cells in Susac syndrome. RNA was extracted with the RNeasy kit, and a quantity of about 0.5 to 1 ug was reverse transcribed using random hexamers. MiXCR was run by TCRdb on the immunoSEQ multiplex PCR reads, yielding one entry per CDR3 protein. This table has fewer than 80,000 distinct CDR3 sequences, 94% appearing once. The sequencing sample was made of CD8+ T cells from PBMCs. The receptors were gathered from a human donor with Susac syndrome.

The chain joins TRBV7-6 to TRBJ2-2; tentatively, D is TRBD1 or TRBD2 (5 bases each). V lost 1 base to trimming and J lost 6 bases, with 9 bases between them. The CDR3 sequence is 14 residues long. From germline, CDR1 is SGHVS and CDR2 FNYEAQ. The DNA of the CDR3 is TGTGCCAGCAGCTTAGTGGGGGAAGCCGGGGAGCTGTTTTTT. Its protein is CASSLVGEAGELFF.

The rearrangement links TRBV5-1 to TRBJ2-5, with D tentatively TRBD1 (5 bases). CDR1 and CDR2 (germline): SGHRS, YFSETQ. The CDR3 totals 13 residues. The V end lost 7 bases, the J end lost 2 bases, and 12 bases lay between the germline ends. In nucleotides, the CDR3 is TGCGCCAGCGGCCTGGGGCCTCAAGAGACCCAGTACTTC. Encoded protein: CASGLGPQETQYF.

The chain has TRBV29-1 and TRBJ2-5; D unresolved. The CDR3 runs 11 residues. V gave up 8 bases and J gave up 5 bases, with 12 bases separating them. Germline-derived CDR1 and CDR2 are SQVTM and ANQGSEA. Here the CDR3 reads CSLAEWETQYF. The CDR3 coding sequence is TGCAGCCTGGCGGAGTGGGAGACCCAGTACTTC. Based on the CDR3 plus reference TRBV29-1 and TRBJ2-5, the full variable domain is SAVISQKPSRDICQRGTSLTIQCQVDSQVTMMFWYRQQPGQSLTLIATANQGSEATYESGFVIDKFPISRPNLTFSTLTVSNMSPEDSSIYLCSLAEWETQYFGPGTRLLVL.

This chain connects TRBV7-6 to TRBJ2-7; possibly TRBD1 or TRBD2 for D (5 bases each). This CDR3 region has 15 residues. V was cut by 1 base and J by 3 bases, with 13 bases left in between. Germline V gene lookup returns CDR1 SGHVS and CDR2 FNYEAQ. The CDR3 DNA sequence: TGTGCCAGCAGCTTAGAGGGGACGGATAACTACGAGCAGTACTTC. Protein product: CASSLEGTDNYEQYF.

The V and J genes are TRBV27 and TRBJ2-3; 12 bases line up with TRBD2. V was pared by 4 bases and J by 5 bases, with 7 bases of the junction left unmatched. Germline V CDR1 and CDR2: MNHEY, SMNVEV (reference sequence). The CDR3 loop spans 16 amino acids. Written as DNA, the CDR3 is TGTGCCAGCAGTTCCCCCCGGACTAGCGGGGAAGATACGCAGTATTTT. This codes for CASSSPRTSGEDTQYF.

This chain uses TRBV6-1 with TRBJ2-5, with D perhaps being TRBD1 or TRBD2 (7 bases each). V was cut by 6 bases and J by 0 bases, with 20 bases left in between. The CDR3 runs to 17 residues. Germline V lookup: CDR1 MNHNS, CDR2 SASEGT. The CDR3 nucleotides read TGTGCCAGCAGGGGGGGGACAGATCCTTTGTACCAAGAGACCCAGTACTTC. It codes for CASRGGTDPLYQETQYF.

V is TRBV9 and J is TRBJ1-6; D perhaps matches TRBD1 (5 bases). The CDR3 is made up of 12 amino acids. The V and J ends lost 8 bases and 10 bases respectively, with 13 bases between them. CDR1 is SGDLS and CDR2 is YYNGEE in the germline V gene. The CDR3 is CASGGGVSPLHF. Written as DNA, the CDR3 is TGTGCCAGTGGGGGTGGGGTATCACCCCTCCACTTT.

The chain carries TRBV30 and TRBJ2-7; no firm D call. Germline V gene lookup returns CDR1 GTSNPN and CDR2 SVGIG (reference sequence). The CDR3 spans 13 residues. V lost 2 bases and J 2 bases, leaving 10 bases between the germline ends. CDR3 DNA: TGTGCCTGGAGTCCCACCCCGACCTACGAGCAGTACTTC. This gives the protein CAWSPTPTYEQYF.